The rows below give T cell receptor beta chains drawn from one sample of a study of blood T cell repertoires in COVID-19. Some clones are missing from TCRdb's copy, which holds only in-frame ones; the method was immunoSEQ multiplex PCR. This sample has roughly 250,000 clones, with roughly 93% found just once. Specimen: PBMCs or T cells enriched from blood (not recorded which). Source of these receptors: a woman aged 40-49 years with acute COVID-19. The CDR3 runs from the conserved cysteine through the conserved F or W. Each record gives: V gene, D gene, J gene, clone size, CDR3 DNA, CDR3 protein. The D gene is left open where the match is weak. Clone size is not always given. Where it is, it says once, few, many or a class for expanded clones.

v_call: TRBV7-2
d_call: TRBD1
j_call: TRBJ1-1
clone_size: NA
cdr3_nt: TGTGCCAGCAGCACTGACAGGGTGAACACTGAAGCTTTCTTT
cdr3_aa: CASSTDRVNTEAFF

v_call: TRBV7-2
d_call: NA
j_call: TRBJ2-3
clone_size: NA
cdr3_nt: TGTGCCAGCAGCTCTGGGGGCTTTACGCAGTATTTT
cdr3_aa: CASSSGGFTQYF

v_call: TRBV11-2
d_call: NA
j_call: TRBJ2-7
clone_size: NA
cdr3_nt: TGTGCCAGCAGCCGCCGGACTCCGGGGGACGAGCAGTACTTC
cdr3_aa: CASSRRTPGDEQYF

v_call: TRBV5-4
d_call: TRBD2
j_call: TRBJ2-7
clone_size: NA
cdr3_nt: TGTGCCAGCAGCCTAACTAGCGGGAGTAGGGTAGGACTTGGCGAGCAGTACTTC
cdr3_aa: CASSLTSGSRVGLGEQYF

v_call: TRBV7-8
d_call: TRBD2
j_call: TRBJ2-5
clone_size: NA
cdr3_nt: TGTGCCAGCAGGCCCGGTCGGGGGGAGATCCAAGAGACCCAGTACTTC
cdr3_aa: CASRPGRGEIQETQYF

v_call: TRBV5-1
d_call: NA
j_call: TRBJ2-1
clone_size: NA
cdr3_nt: TGCGCCAGCAGCTTGACCTCCGGTGGTTCCTACAATGAGCAGTTCTTC
cdr3_aa: CASSLTSGGSYNEQFF

v_call: TRBV14
d_call: TRBD1
j_call: TRBJ2-3
clone_size: NA
cdr3_nt: TGTGCCAGCAGACGGACAGGGATCCCAGATACGCAGTATTTT
cdr3_aa: CASRRTGIPDTQYF

v_call: TRBV18
d_call: TRBD1
j_call: TRBJ1-2
clone_size: NA
cdr3_nt: TGTGCCAGCTCACCCGGACAGGACTATGGCTACACCTTC
cdr3_aa: CASSPGQDYGYTF

v_call: TRBV30
d_call: NA
j_call: TRBJ1-6
clone_size: NA
cdr3_nt: TGTGCCTGGAATCCTGGCCGGGGAGGTAATTCACCCCTCCACTTT
cdr3_aa: CAWNPGRGGNSPLHF

v_call: TRBV12-3/TRBV12-4
d_call: NA
j_call: TRBJ2-3
clone_size: NA
cdr3_nt: TGTGCCAGCACATGGACTGCCTCGGATACGCAGTATTTT
cdr3_aa: CASTWTASDTQYF

v_call: TRBV19
d_call: NA
j_call: TRBJ2-7
clone_size: NA
cdr3_nt: TGTGCCAGTAGTATAGATATCTCCTACGAGCAGTACTTC
cdr3_aa: CASSIDISYEQYF

v_call: TRBV5-3
d_call: NA
j_call: TRBJ2-2
clone_size: NA
cdr3_nt: TGTGCCAGAAGCTTTAACACTACTGGGGACTTCTCCACCGGGGAGCTGTTTTTT
cdr3_aa: CARSFNTTGDFSTGELFF

v_call: TRBV30
d_call: TRBD2
j_call: TRBJ2-7
clone_size: NA
cdr3_nt: TGTGCCTGGAGTAAACAGGGACTAGCGGGAGCCAACGAGCAGTACTTC
cdr3_aa: CAWSKQGLAGANEQYF

v_call: TRBV18
d_call: TRBD1
j_call: TRBJ1-3
clone_size: once
cdr3_nt: TGTGCCAGCTCTGATCGGGACAGTTCTGGAAACACCATATATTTT
cdr3_aa: CASSDRDSSGNTIYF

v_call: TRBV28
d_call: NA
j_call: TRBJ1-6
clone_size: NA
cdr3_nt: TGTGCCAGCAGTCAAAGCCTCTCACCCCTCCACTTT
cdr3_aa: CASSQSLSPLHF

v_call: TRBV18
d_call: NA
j_call: TRBJ1-4
clone_size: NA
cdr3_nt: TGTGCCAGCTCACCCCTAACTCCTACTAATGAAAAACTGTTTTTT
cdr3_aa: CASSPLTPTNEKLFF

v_call: TRBV4-3
d_call: NA
j_call: TRBJ1-5
clone_size: NA
cdr3_nt: TGCGCCAGCAGCCAAGAAGACAACAGCTATCAGCCCCAGCATTTT
cdr3_aa: CASSQEDNSYQPQHF

v_call: TRBV27
d_call: TRBD2
j_call: TRBJ2-1
clone_size: NA
cdr3_nt: TGTGCCAGCAGTCTCGAGCGGGGGGCATCCAAGGAGCAGTTCTTC
cdr3_aa: CASSLERGASKEQFF

v_call: TRBV4-1
d_call: NA
j_call: TRBJ1-2
clone_size: few
cdr3_nt: TGCGCCAGCAGCCAAGTGCCGGGTTCTAACTATGGCTACACCTTC
cdr3_aa: CASSQVPGSNYGYTF

v_call: TRBV24-1
d_call: TRBD2
j_call: TRBJ2-3
clone_size: NA
cdr3_nt: TGTGCCACCAGTGATCGGACTAGCGGGGGGGACACAGATACGCAGTATTTT
cdr3_aa: CATSDRTSGGDTDTQYF

v_call: TRBV29-1
d_call: NA
j_call: TRBJ1-5
clone_size: NA
cdr3_nt: TGCAGCGTTGTGTGGGGGGATCAGCCCCAGCATTTT
cdr3_aa: CSVVWGDQPQHF

v_call: TRBV7-2
d_call: NA
j_call: TRBJ1-5
clone_size: once
cdr3_nt: TGTGCCAGCAGCTTAGGCCCATGGCTGAGCAATCAGCCCCAGCATTTT
cdr3_aa: CASSLGPWLSNQPQHF

v_call: TRBV7-3
d_call: NA
j_call: TRBJ2-1
clone_size: NA
cdr3_nt: TGTGCCAGCAGCTTAGGTTCAAGCGGGTTATCTGAGCAGTTCTTC
cdr3_aa: CASSLGSSGLSEQFF

v_call: TRBV7-9
d_call: NA
j_call: TRBJ1-2
clone_size: NA
cdr3_nt: TGTGCCAGCAGCTCCCTAGAGACCTTC
cdr3_aa: CASSSLETF

v_call: TRBV6-5
d_call: TRBD2
j_call: TRBJ2-1
clone_size: NA
cdr3_nt: TGTGCCAGCAGGAGGGAGGGAATAGGTGAGCAGTTCTTC
cdr3_aa: CASRREGIGEQFF

v_call: TRBV24-1
d_call: NA
j_call: TRBJ1-4
clone_size: NA
cdr3_nt: TGTGCCACCAGTGACCCCCAGGGCCCCAATGAAAAACTGTTTTTT
cdr3_aa: CATSDPQGPNEKLFF

v_call: TRBV13
d_call: TRBD2
j_call: TRBJ2-7
clone_size: NA
cdr3_nt: TGTGCCAGCAGCCCGAGGGTAGCGGGGGGGAGGAACGAGCAGTACTTC
cdr3_aa: CASSPRVAGGRNEQYF

v_call: TRBV7-9
d_call: NA
j_call: TRBJ1-4
clone_size: NA
cdr3_nt: TGTGCCAGCAGCTTTCGGGAGGATGAAAAACTGTTTTTT
cdr3_aa: CASSFREDEKLFF

v_call: TRBV2
d_call: TRBD2
j_call: TRBJ2-5
clone_size: NA
cdr3_nt: TGTGCCAGCATAATCCTAGCGGGGGGGCGGGAGACCCAGTACTTC
cdr3_aa: CASIILAGGRETQYF

v_call: TRBV9
d_call: TRBD1
j_call: TRBJ1-2
clone_size: NA
cdr3_nt: TGTGCCAGCAGCCCTCGGACAGGAAGCTACACCTTC
cdr3_aa: CASSPRTGSYTF

v_call: TRBV30
d_call: NA
j_call: TRBJ1-5
clone_size: NA
cdr3_nt: TGTGCCTGGAGTAGTGGGGCAAATCAGCCCCAGCATTTT
cdr3_aa: CAWSSGANQPQHF

v_call: TRBV6-2/TRBV6-3
d_call: TRBD1
j_call: TRBJ1-2
clone_size: once
cdr3_nt: TGTGCCAGCAGCCGGGACAGGATCTATGGCTACACCTTC
cdr3_aa: CASSRDRIYGYTF

v_call: TRBV18
d_call: NA
j_call: TRBJ2-3
clone_size: NA
cdr3_nt: TGTGCCAGCTCACCGACTGCCCCGGATACGCAGTATTTT
cdr3_aa: CASSPTAPDTQYF

v_call: TRBV7-2
d_call: TRBD1
j_call: TRBJ2-7
clone_size: NA
cdr3_nt: TGTGCCAGCAGCTTAGGTGGGGACAGGGGGGACGAGCAGTACTTC
cdr3_aa: CASSLGGDRGDEQYF

v_call: TRBV5-1
d_call: TRBD1
j_call: TRBJ1-3
clone_size: NA
cdr3_nt: TGCGCCAGCAGCAGGGGACAGGGCTACGGAAACACCATATATTTT
cdr3_aa: CASSRGQGYGNTIYF

v_call: TRBV4-3
d_call: NA
j_call: TRBJ2-2
clone_size: NA
cdr3_nt: TGCGCCAGCAGCCAAGACGTTACAGGGTGGACCGGGGAGCTGTTTTTT
cdr3_aa: CASSQDVTGWTGELFF

v_call: TRBV2
d_call: NA
j_call: TRBJ1-5
clone_size: NA
cdr3_nt: TGTGCCAGCAGTAGGACACTTAGCAATCAGCCCCAGCATTTT
cdr3_aa: CASSRTLSNQPQHF

v_call: TRBV13
d_call: TRBD1
j_call: TRBJ2-7
clone_size: once
cdr3_nt: TGTGCCAGCAGCCCGCCGGACAGGGCGCAAACCTACGAGCAGTACTTC
cdr3_aa: CASSPPDRAQTYEQYF

v_call: TRBV4-3
d_call: NA
j_call: TRBJ2-2
clone_size: NA
cdr3_nt: TGCGCCAGCAGCCAAGAAGGGACTAACACCGGGGAGCTGTTTTTT
cdr3_aa: CASSQEGTNTGELFF

v_call: TRBV7-3
d_call: NA
j_call: TRBJ2-5
clone_size: once
cdr3_nt: TGTGCCAGCAGCTTGGGGAGAACTTACCAAGAGACCCAGTACTTC
cdr3_aa: CASSLGRTYQETQYF

v_call: TRBV5-4
d_call: NA
j_call: TRBJ2-3
clone_size: NA
cdr3_nt: TGTGCCAGCAGCCCCGGAGGCCGCACAGATACGCAGTATTTT
cdr3_aa: CASSPGGRTDTQYF

v_call: TRBV11-3
d_call: NA
j_call: TRBJ1-1
clone_size: NA
cdr3_nt: TGTGCCAGCAGCTTTGTGGGCATGAACACTGAAGCTTTCTTT
cdr3_aa: CASSFVGMNTEAFF

v_call: TRBV13
d_call: TRBD1
j_call: TRBJ1-1
clone_size: NA
cdr3_nt: TGTGCCAGCAGCCTTAAGACAGGGGGCGACCCGAACACTGAAGCTTTCTTT
cdr3_aa: CASSLKTGGDPNTEAFF

v_call: TRBV2
d_call: TRBD1
j_call: TRBJ1-4
clone_size: NA
cdr3_nt: TGTGCCAGCAAGAGGGGACAGGGGGCGGAAAAACTGTTTTTT
cdr3_aa: CASKRGQGAEKLFF

v_call: TRBV3-1/TRBV3-2
d_call: NA
j_call: TRBJ2-3
clone_size: NA
cdr3_nt: TGTGCCAGCAGCCCCCGGTCAGGGGCAGGGACAGATACGCAGTATTTT
cdr3_aa: CASSPRSGAGTDTQYF

v_call: TRBV9
d_call: NA
j_call: TRBJ2-2
clone_size: many
cdr3_nt: TGTGCCAGCAGCGCGTCCCTATCTCGAACCGGGGAGCTGTTTTTT
cdr3_aa: CASSASLSRTGELFF

v_call: TRBV6-5
d_call: TRBD1
j_call: TRBJ2-7
clone_size: NA
cdr3_nt: TGTGCCAGCAGCAGGGACAGGGGGGCGGCCTACGAGCAGTACTTC
cdr3_aa: CASSRDRGAAYEQYF

v_call: TRBV15
d_call: NA
j_call: TRBJ2-3
clone_size: NA
cdr3_nt: TGTGCCACCAGCAGAGAGGAGCGAACCCGCGGAGATACGCAGTATTTT
cdr3_aa: CATSREERTRGDTQYF

v_call: TRBV27
d_call: TRBD1
j_call: TRBJ2-7
clone_size: NA
cdr3_nt: TGTGCCAGCAGCCCCGGACAGGGGGTTACCTACGAGCAGTACTTC
cdr3_aa: CASSPGQGVTYEQYF

v_call: TRBV5-5
d_call: TRBD2
j_call: TRBJ2-2
clone_size: NA
cdr3_nt: TGTGCCAGCAGCTTGAGGCTAGCGGGGCGAAACACCGGGGAGCTGTTTTTT
cdr3_aa: CASSLRLAGRNTGELFF

v_call: TRBV12-3/TRBV12-4
d_call: NA
j_call: TRBJ2-7
clone_size: NA
cdr3_nt: TGTGCCAGCAGCCCAGGGTACCACGAGCAGTACTTC
cdr3_aa: CASSPGYHEQYF

v_call: TRBV4-1
d_call: TRBD1
j_call: TRBJ2-5
clone_size: NA
cdr3_nt: TGCGCCAGCAGCCAGGACAGGGAAGAGACCCAGTACTTC
cdr3_aa: CASSQDREETQYF

v_call: TRBV4-1
d_call: NA
j_call: TRBJ2-2
clone_size: NA
cdr3_nt: TGCGCCAGCAGACAGGACGGCGGGGAGCTGTTTTTT
cdr3_aa: CASRQDGGELFF

v_call: TRBV2
d_call: NA
j_call: TRBJ1-1
clone_size: NA
cdr3_nt: TGTGCCAGCAGGGTGACAGAGAACACTGAAGCTTTCTTT
cdr3_aa: CASRVTENTEAFF

v_call: TRBV6-5
d_call: NA
j_call: TRBJ2-7
clone_size: NA
cdr3_nt: TGTGCCAGCAGTAGGGGGCAGGGGGGCGAGCAGTACTTC
cdr3_aa: CASSRGQGGEQYF